Listed below are T cell receptor beta chains from one sample, sequenced in a study of T cells in Graves' hyperthyroidism and ophthalmopathy. Each CDR3 protein is one row after TCRdb ran MiXCR on the multiplex PCR reads. The sample shows roughly 170,000 distinct CDR3 sequences, 15% to 20% of them seen only once. The material sequenced was blood. Receptors originate from a woman aged 45-60 years with Graves' hyperthyroidism. Both conserved end residues are part of each CDR3. Fields, in order: V gene, clone size, CDR3 protein. Not all rows give a size; the values are once, few, many and, for expanded clones, a class.

v_call: TRBV2; clone_size: many; cdr3_aa: CASSEALPAQETQYF
v_call: TRBV13; clone_size: .; cdr3_aa: CASSDGGVGRNTIYF
v_call: TRBV9; clone_size: .; cdr3_aa: CASSVSGGSYNEQFF
v_call: TRBV28; clone_size: many; cdr3_aa: CASSWDGQPQHF
v_call: TRBV14; clone_size: many; cdr3_aa: CASSTSGGASFQYF
v_call: TRBV5-1; clone_size: many; cdr3_aa: CASSPEPTGFSNQPQHF
v_call: TRBV6-2/TRBV6-3; clone_size: .; cdr3_aa: CASSSGFLNTEAFF
v_call: TRBV3-1; clone_size: .; cdr3_aa: CASSKTEGGARWKQYF
v_call: TRBV20-1; clone_size: many; cdr3_aa: CSASGRGQETQYF
v_call: TRBV19; clone_size: many; cdr3_aa: CASSTVMNTGELFF
v_call: TRBV7-9; clone_size: many; cdr3_aa: CASGVADEKLFF
v_call: TRBV29-1; clone_size: many; cdr3_aa: CSVDGLAGNYEQYF
v_call: TRBV11-3; clone_size: many; cdr3_aa: CASSLAAANTGELFF
v_call: TRBV7-2; clone_size: once; cdr3_aa: CASSLAGVQETQYF
v_call: TRBV7-3; clone_size: many; cdr3_aa: CASSLDGLANTGELFF
v_call: TRBV9; clone_size: many; cdr3_aa: CASSVGGRGYGYTF